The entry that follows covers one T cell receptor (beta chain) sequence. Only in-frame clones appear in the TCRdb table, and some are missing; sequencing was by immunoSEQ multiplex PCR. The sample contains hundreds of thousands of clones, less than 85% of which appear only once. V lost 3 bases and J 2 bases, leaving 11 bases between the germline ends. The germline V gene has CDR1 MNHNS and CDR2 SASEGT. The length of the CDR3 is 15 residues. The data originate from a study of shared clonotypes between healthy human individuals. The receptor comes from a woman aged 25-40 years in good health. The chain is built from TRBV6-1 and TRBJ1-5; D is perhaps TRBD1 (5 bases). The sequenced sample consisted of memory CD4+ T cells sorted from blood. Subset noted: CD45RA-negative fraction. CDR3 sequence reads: CASSEQGTGNQPQHF. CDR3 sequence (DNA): TGTGCCAGCAGTGAGCAGGGAACGGGCAATCAGCCCCAGCATTTT.